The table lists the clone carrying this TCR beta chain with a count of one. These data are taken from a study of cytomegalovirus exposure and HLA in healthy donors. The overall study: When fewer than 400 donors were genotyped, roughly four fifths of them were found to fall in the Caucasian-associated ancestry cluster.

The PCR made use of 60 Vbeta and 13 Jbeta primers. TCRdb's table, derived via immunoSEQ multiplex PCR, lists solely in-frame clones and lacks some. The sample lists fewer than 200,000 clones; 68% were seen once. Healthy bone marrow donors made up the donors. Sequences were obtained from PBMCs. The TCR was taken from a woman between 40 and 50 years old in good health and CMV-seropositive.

DNA of the CDR3: TGTGCCAGCAGCTTGGGGACTAGCGGGTTCAATGAGCAGTTCTTC. Its translation is CASSLGTSGFNEQFF. The genes are TRBV5-8 and TRBJ2-1; 11 bases align to TRBD2. This CDR3 spans 15 amino acids. In germline, CDR1 is SGHTS, CDR2 YDEGEE. The junction had 2 bases not matched to a gene; V was cut back by 0 bases and J by 6 bases.